The next 25 T cell receptor beta chains were all read from a single sample in a study of control samples from healthy donors and cancer patients (dated by TCRdb to about 2020). Library prep was done by the immunoSEQ multiplex PCR assay. Here the immuneACCESS table is served through TCRdb, limited to in-frame sequences with V and J called. Missing clones are a known gap in these copies; in checked studies unresolved V genes cover under half, and the rest lacks a known reason. Recorded for this sample are tens of thousands of clones; more than 80% of them occurred a single time. Of the sample, around 2.8% falls within the top ten clones. The material sequenced was PBMCs. The receptors were sampled from a woman in her 50s with lung cancer.

The chain uses TRBV10-2 and TRBJ2-5, with D unclear. Deletions cut 4 bases from V and 5 bases from J, with 11 bases between. Germline CDR1 and CDR2: WSHSY and SAAADI. The CDR3 loop spans 13 amino acids. CDR3 sequence: CASSGGVGETQYF. The CDR3 DNA reads as TGCGCCAGCAGTGGTGGGGTGGGTGAGACCCAGTACTTC.

The chain is built from TRBV29-1 and TRBJ1-2; tentatively, D is TRBD1 (5 bases). Germline values: CDR1 SQVTM, CDR2 ANQGSEA. The V end lost 0 bases, the J end lost 8 bases, and 10 bases lay between the germline ends. This CDR3 region has 12 residues. The CDR3 is CSVEDWGGGYTF. The CDR3 DNA follows: TGCAGCGTTGAAGATTGGGGCGGGGGCTACACCTTC.

V is TRBV4-1 and J is TRBJ1-1, with D unclear. The CDR3 totals 13 residues. CDR1 MGHRA and CDR2 YSYEKL come from the germline V gene. With 0 bases removed from V and 3 bases from J, the gap between germline ends came to 5 bases. The CDR3 DNA reads as TGCGCCAGCAGCCAAGATAAGGACACTGAAGCTTTCTTT. Encoded protein: CASSQDKDTEAFF.

This clone has just a few counts. The chain recombines TRBV27 with TRBJ2-3; the D is unclear. Germline lookup yields CDR1 MNHEY and CDR2 SMNVEV (reference sequence). The CDR3 spans 14 residues. V was shortened by 0 bases and J by 4 bases, with 8 bases between the two germline ends. The CDR3 sequence is CASSLSPSPDTQYF. The CDR3 DNA reads TGTGCCAGCAGTTTATCCCCCTCCCCAGATACGCAGTATTTT.

The chain joins TRBV4-3 to TRBJ1-1; D unresolved. Trimming took off 1 base at V and 1 base at J, with 10 bases between the two ends. Germline V gene sequence: CDR1 LGHNA, CDR2 YSLEER. The CDR3 covers 15 residues. This chain's CDR3 is CASSQVYSPNTEAFF. CDR3 nucleotide sequence: TGCGCCAGCAGCCAAGTTTACAGCCCGAACACTGAAGCTTTCTTT.

This sequence joins TRBV7-3 and TRBJ2-1, with 7 bases lining up with TRBD2. This CDR3 spans 15 amino acids. CDR1 and CDR2 from the germline V gene are SGHTA and FQGTGA. V gave up 6 bases and J gave up 5 bases; unmatched junction bases: 10. CDR3 DNA: TGTGCCAGCAGTTCTCCGGGACTAACCAACAATGAGCAGTTCTTC. This sequence encodes CASSSPGLTNNEQFF.

The chain uses TRBV12-3 or TRBV12-4 and TRBJ1-2; D gene ambiguous. V lost 4 bases to trimming and J lost 1 base, with 7 bases between them. The CDR3 sequence is 13 residues long. Here the CDR3 DNA reads TGTGCCAGCAGTTGGAATGTTAACTATGGCTACACCTTC. Translation: CASSWNVNYGYTF.

The V gene is TRBV4-3, the J gene TRBJ1-2; no firm D call. Trimming pared 0 bases from V and 2 bases from J, leaving 10 bases between. Germline-derived CDR1 and CDR2 are LGHNA and YSLEER. This CDR3 contains 15 residues. CDR3 DNA sequence: TGCGCCAGCAGCCAAGATATAGACGGAAACTATGGCTACACCTTC. It is translated as CASSQDIDGNYGYTF.

The chain's CDR3 is CAWSVTGWNQPQHF. The CDR3 DNA is TGTGCCTGGAGTGTAACAGGGTGGAATCAGCCCCAGCATTTT. This chain links TRBV30 with TRBJ1-5; D might be TRBD1 (6 bases). Trimming took off 0 bases at V and 4 bases at J, with 10 bases between the two ends. The CDR3 covers 14 residues. The V gene's germline CDR1 is GTSNPN and CDR2 SVGIG (reference sequence).

The chain's CDR3 is CASSLNTGLNTEAFF. The CDR3 coding sequence is TGCGCCAGCAGCTTGAATACAGGACTGAACACTGAAGCTTTCTTT. This chain joins TRBV5-1 and TRBJ1-1, with a tentative D call TRBD1 (5 bases). V was trimmed by 1 base and J by 0 bases, leaving 10 bases between them. Looked up from germline, CDR1 is SGHRS and CDR2 is YFSETQ. The CDR3 is made up of 15 amino acids.

The chain couples TRBV11-1 to TRBJ2-7, with D possibly being TRBD2 (7 bases). The CDR3 has 14 residues. CDR1 is SGHAT and CDR2 is FQDESV in the germline V gene (reference sequence). Deletions cut 6 bases from V and 3 bases from J, with 15 bases between. In nucleotides, the CDR3 is TGTGCCAGCAGTAGGGGGGGCCGCAGCTACGAGCAGTACTTC. Protein: CASSRGGRSYEQYF. Variable domain in full (rest from reference TRBV11-1 and TRBJ2-7): EAEVAQSPRYKITEKSQAVAFWCDPISGHATLYWYRQILGQGPELLVQFQDESVVDDSQLPKDRFSAERLKGVDSTLKIQPAELGDSAMYLCASSRGGRSYEQYFGPGTRLTVT.

J is TRBJ1-6 and V is TRBV7-9; possibly TRBD1 for D (5 bases). CDR1 is SEHNR and CDR2 is FQNEAQ in the germline V gene (reference sequence). V lost 5 bases, J lost 5 bases, and 10 bases lay in between. CDR3 size: 14 residues. CDR3 protein: CASSPGLDNSPLHF. DNA of the CDR3: TGTGCCAGCAGCCCGGGACTGGATAATTCACCCCTCCACTTT.

The chain is built from TRBV5-1 and TRBJ1-4, with 9 bases fitting TRBD1. The junction had 7 bases not matched to a gene; V was cut back by 5 bases and J by 8 bases. CDR1 is SGHRS, CDR2 YFSETQ, per germline. This CDR3 comprises 14 residues. In nucleotides, the CDR3 is TGCGCCAGCAGTCCGGACAGGGGTAGGGAAAAACTGTTTTTT. Residues: CASSPDRGREKLFF.

This sequence joins TRBV29-1 and TRBJ1-2; 10 nucleotides line up with TRBD1. Germline CDR1 is SQVTM and CDR2 is ANQGSEA. The V gene end was trimmed by 5 bases and the J gene end by 1 base; junction bases not matched to a gene: 13. The CDR3 is 17 residues long. The CDR3 DNA is TGCAGCGTTTCTCCATTCGGGACAGGGGCCAATAACTATGGCTACACCTTC. Its protein is CSVSPFGTGANNYGYTF.

Only one count was recorded for this clone. The chain has TRBV6-6 and TRBJ2-4; D call uncertain. There are 15 residues in the CDR3. The germline V gene encodes CDR1 MNHNY and CDR2 SVGAGI (reference sequence). The V gene lost 0 bases and the J gene lost 3 bases, with 9 bases spanning the gap. For the CDR3, the DNA is TGTGCCAGCAGTTACTCCAGTATCGACAAAAACATTCAGTACTTC. This codes for CASSYSSIDKNIQYF.

The CDR3 coding sequence is TGTGCCTGCCTTTTCGAAGGGTCAACTAATGAAAAACTGTTTTTT. Its protein is CACLFEGSTNEKLFF. The J gene is TRBJ1-4, the V gene TRBV30; the D is unclear. The V gene lost 6 bases and the J gene lost 0 bases, with 14 bases spanning the gap. The CDR3 loop spans 15 amino acids. In germline, CDR1 is GTSNPN, CDR2 SVGIG (reference sequence).

This rearrangement joins TRBV4-1 to TRBJ2-7; 7 bases agree with TRBD2. The junction had 2 bases not matched to a gene; V was cut back by 1 base and J by 2 bases. Germline assignment: CDR1 MGHRA and CDR2 YSYEKL. This CDR3 is 14 amino acids long. CDR3 bases: TGCGCCAGCAGCCAAGTTCGGGGGGCCTACGAGCAGTACTTC. Protein sequence: CASSQVRGAYEQYF.

This chain links TRBV7-9 with TRBJ1-2; 8 bases match TRBD1. The CDR3 contains 13 residues. Germline assignment: CDR1 SEHNR and CDR2 FQNEAQ (reference sequence). The trim removed 7 bases at V and 5 bases at J, leaving 6 bases unmatched. CDR3 in amino acids: CASTLGTGYGYTF. CDR3 sequence (DNA): TGTGCCAGCACGTTGGGGACAGGATATGGCTACACCTTC.

The chain links TRBV6-6 to TRBJ2-7, with 8 bases matching TRBD1. The CDR3 extends over 15 amino acids. The germline V gene encodes CDR1 MNHNY and CDR2 SVGAGI (reference sequence). V lost 2 bases to trimming and J lost 0 bases; unmatched junction nucleotides: 3. This CDR3 is CASSYPGQGSYEQYF. DNA for the CDR3: TGTGCCAGCAGTTACCCCGGACAGGGCTCCTACGAGCAGTACTTC.

The chain links TRBV19 to TRBJ1-1; D is perhaps TRBD1 (6 bases). Trimming cost V 3 bases and J 5 bases, with 13 bases left between them. CDR1 is LNHDA and CDR2 is SQIVND in the germline V gene (reference sequence). The CDR3 spans 14 residues. The CDR3 loop reads CASSMGLDSTEAFF. CDR3 DNA: TGTGCCAGTAGTATGGGACTGGACAGTACTGAAGCTTTCTTT. Variable domain in full (rest from reference TRBV19 and TRBJ1-1): DGGITQSPKYLFRKEGQNVTLSCEQNLNHDAMYWYRQDPGQGLRLIYYSQIVNDFQKGDIAEGYSVSREKKESFPLTVTSAQKNPTAFYLCASSMGLDSTEAFFGQGTRLTVV.

The rearrangement uses TRBV11-3 and TRBJ1-4; 9 bases are shared with TRBD1. Germline CDR1 and CDR2: SGHNT and YENEEA. Unmatched junction bases numbered 5, after V lost 3 bases and J lost 6 bases. The CDR3 sequence is 15 residues long. The CDR3 reads CASSFRQGEDEKLFF. In DNA form, the CDR3 reads TGTGCCAGCAGCTTTCGACAGGGGGAAGATGAAAAACTGTTTTTT.

The gene calls are TRBV3-1 (or the pseudogene TRBV3-2) and TRBJ2-7, with D perhaps matching TRBD1 or TRBD2 (6 bases each). Trimming took 2 bases from V and 5 from J, leaving 13 bases between them. CDR1 LGHDT and CDR2 YNNKEL come from the germline V gene (reference sequence). This CDR3 is built from 14 residues. CDR3 loop: CASSQLRGTHEQYF. The DNA of the CDR3 is TGTGCCAGCAGCCAACTTAGGGGGACTCACGAGCAGTACTTC.

The genes are TRBV18 and TRBJ1-1; no definite D call. This CDR3 comprises 14 residues. V was trimmed by 4 bases and J by 3 bases, leaving 12 bases between them. The germline V gene encodes CDR1 KGHSH and CDR2 LQKENI. The CDR3 is CASSRYDLDTEAFF. DNA for the CDR3: TGTGCCAGCTCACGATACGATTTGGACACTGAAGCTTTCTTT.

This clone was detected only a few times. This rearrangement joins TRBV19 to TRBJ1-6; no reliable D call. Deletions cut 1 base from V and 0 bases from J, with 13 bases between. CDR1 and CDR2 from the germline V gene are LNHDA and SQIVND (reference sequence). The CDR3 is 18 residues long. The CDR3 sequence: CASSIVLSWSSYNSPLHF. CDR3 nucleotides: TGTGCCAGTAGTATAGTCCTGAGCTGGAGCTCCTATAATTCACCCCTCCACTTT.

The rearrangement uses TRBV12-3 or TRBV12-4 and TRBJ1-2; the D gene is possibly TRBD1 (5 bases). The CDR3 is 11 amino acids. Trimming stripped 9 bases from V and 7 bases from J, with 12 bases between. The CDR3 protein is CASRGSGGYTF. As DNA, the CDR3 is TGTGCCAGTAGGGGATCTGGTGGCTACACCTTC.